Below, 4 T cell receptor beta chains from the same sample are listed, as sequenced in a study of T cell changes during pregnancy in multiple sclerosis. Sequencing was performed with immunoSEQ multiplex PCR; in TCRdb, only in-frame clones are kept and a portion is missing. The sample holds tens of thousands of clones, about 84% seen once. Sample: CD8+ T cells from peripheral blood mononuclear cells, taken before pregnancy. The source of these receptors is a female donor with multiple sclerosis, enrolled in a pregnancy study.

This clone was seen just once. This chain uses TRBV7-6 with TRBJ2-1; TRBD2 aligns across 13 bases. Germline CDR1 reads SGHVS; CDR2 reads FNYEAQ. The V gene end was trimmed by 5 bases and the J gene end by 7 bases; junction bases not matched to a gene: 8. This CDR3 region has 16 residues. In DNA, the CDR3 is TGTGCCAGCAGCCCCCGGACTAGCGGGAGCGAAAATGAGCAGTTCTTC. This translates into CASSPRTSGSENEQFF.

The V gene is TRBV6-1, the J gene TRBJ2-3, with TRBD1 identical over 9 bases. The V gene's germline CDR1 is MNHNS and CDR2 SASEGT. This CDR3 spans 15 amino acids. The J segment lost 4 bases and the V segment lost 7 bases, leaving 9 bases of the junction unmatched. CDR3 loop: CASNQGQGGPDTQYF. CDR3 bases: TGTGCCAGCAACCAGGGACAGGGTGGGCCAGATACGCAGTATTTT.

This chain joins TRBV14 and TRBJ2-1; TRBD2 aligns across 15 bases. The germline CDR1 and CDR2 sequences are SGHDN and FVKESK. The length of the CDR3 is 15 residues. Trimming at V came to 8 bases and at J to 10 bases, leaving 9 bases not matched to a gene. This chain's CDR3 is CASAPGLAGGLEQFF. CDR3 DNA: TGTGCCAGCGCACCGGGACTAGCGGGAGGCCTCGAGCAGTTCTTC.

V gene TRBV4-1 combines with J gene TRBJ1-2; no clear D. The germline CDR1 and CDR2 sequences are MGHRA and YSYEKL. The CDR3 spans 17 residues. V was cut by 3 bases and J by 0 bases, with 17 bases left in between. The CDR3 coding sequence is TGCGCCAGCAGCCAGCACACCGTGGGAGAGCCTAACTATGGCTACACCTTC. It codes for CASSQHTVGEPNYGYTF.